These 10 T cell receptor beta chains were all obtained from the same sample, sequenced in a study of blood T cell repertoires in COVID-19. Assay used: immunoSEQ multiplex PCR; TCRdb lists only in-frame clones, some missing. The table has about 58,000 clones, 75% to 85% seen once; the top ten hold about 31%. Sequencing was performed on peripheral blood. These receptors originate from a man in his sixties with COVID-19, enrolled during active disease.

The chain recombines TRBV7-2 with TRBJ2-7, with TRBD2 matching over 8 bases. After removal of 5 bases from V and 5 bases from J, the junction contained 11 bases not matched to a gene. The CDR3 runs 15 residues. Germline V gene sequence: CDR1 SGHTA, CDR2 FQGNSA. In DNA form, the CDR3 reads TGTGCCAGCAGCCTATCGGGGGGGTTGTGGAACGAGCAGTACTTC. It translates to CASSLSGGLWNEQYF.

This rearrangement joins TRBV5-1 to TRBJ2-3, with 8 positions matching TRBD2. With 0 bases clipped from V and 1 base from J, the junction kept 4 bases outside the gene matches. Germline values: CDR1 SGHRS, CDR2 YFSETQ. This CDR3 has 16 residues. The CDR3 region has the DNA TGCGCCAGCAGCTTGGTAGGTAGCGGGGGCACAGATACGCAGTATTTT. It is translated as CASSLVGSGGTDTQYF.

This clone was counted between two and nine times. The rearrangement uses TRBV2 and TRBJ2-7; D is uncertain. V was shortened by 0 bases and J by 3 bases, with 15 bases between the two germline ends. This CDR3 spans 16 amino acids. Germline CDR1 and CDR2: SNHLY and FYNNEI. CDR3 protein: CASSEALLASGYEQYF. CDR3 coding DNA: TGTGCCAGCAGTGAAGCGCTGTTGGCCTCGGGCTACGAGCAGTACTTC.

This clone was recorded once. V and J are TRBV29-1 and TRBJ2-1, with TRBD2 identical over 8 bases. The CDR3 loop spans 17 amino acids. Germline V CDR1 and CDR2: SQVTM, ANQGSEA. The junction had 13 bases not matched to a gene; V was cut back by 2 bases and J by 4 bases. The CDR3 loop reads CSVESGRGGGLYNEQFF. The CDR3 region has the DNA TGCAGCGTTGAATCAGGTCGCGGCGGGGGGTTATACAATGAGCAGTTCTTC.

This clone was recorded once. The chain uses TRBV20-1 and TRBJ1-1, with D unclear. The CDR3 sequence is 12 residues long. V dropped 3 bases and J dropped 1 base, with 6 bases sitting between them. Germline CDR1 and CDR2: DFQATT and SNEGSKA (reference sequence). CDR3 protein: CSASSGNTEAFF. The CDR3, as DNA: TGCAGTGCTAGTTCAGGGAACACTGAAGCTTTCTTT.

The CDR3 region has the DNA TGTGCCAGCAGTGAAGCTACAGGGAGGCCCCAGCATTTT. Amino acid sequence: CASSEATGRPQHF. The chain recombines TRBV6-1 with TRBJ1-5; maybe TRBD1 (6 bases). CDR1 is MNHNS and CDR2 is SASEGT in the germline V gene. The CDR3 has 13 amino acids. The germline V and J ends were trimmed by 0 bases and 9 bases, with 9 bases remaining between them.

The chain recombines TRBV24-1 with TRBJ2-3, with a tentative D call TRBD1 (6 bases). From germline, CDR1 is KGHDR and CDR2 SFDVKD. The CDR3 has 15 residues. The V and J ends lost 2 bases and 1 base respectively, with 9 bases between them. This CDR3 reads CATSDSGVGTDTQYF. In nucleotides, the CDR3 is TGTGCCACCAGTGATTCAGGGGTCGGCACAGATACGCAGTATTTT.

This rearrangement joins TRBV11-3 to TRBJ2-4, with no clear D. The CDR3 is 14 amino acids. V was cut by 1 base and J by 1 base, with 5 bases left in between. Germline V gene sequence: CDR1 SGHNT, CDR2 YENEEA. The CDR3 sequence is CASSLGGAKNIQYF. The CDR3 DNA follows: TGTGCCAGCAGCTTAGGAGGCGCCAAAAACATTCAGTACTTC.

Within the sample, this clone is medium-sized. The junction differs from germline at one of its ends, possibly a read error. Other nucleotide sequences in the sample specify the same CDR3. The gene calls are TRBV9 and TRBJ1-2, with D maybe TRBD1 (6 bases). CDR1 SGDLS and CDR2 YYNGEE come from the germline V gene. The CDR3 runs to 14 residues. The CDR3 spells CARSGGGGNYGYTF. The CDR3 nucleotides read TGTGCCCGCAGCGGAGGGGGGGGCAACTATGGCTACACCTTC.

The rearrangement links TRBV25-1 to TRBJ1-1, with no clear D. CDR1 and CDR2 from the germline V gene are MGHDK and SYGVNS. V shed 0 bases and J shed 1 base, with 9 bases lying between them. This CDR3 contains 15 residues. Written as DNA, the CDR3 is TGTGCCAGCAGTGAATATAAGTCAGGGAACACTGAAGCTTTCTTT. As protein: CASSEYKSGNTEAFF.